Following are 26 T cell receptor beta chains from one sample sequenced in a study of blood T cell repertoires in COVID-19. Data came from immunoSEQ multiplex PCR; TCRdb stores just in-frame clones and leaves some out. There are 70,000 or so clones in the sample; more than 75% occur only once, and roughly 11% lies in the top ten. Sequencing input: peripheral blood. These receptor sequences come from a woman under 30 with acute or convalescent COVID-19.

This sequence joins TRBV15 and TRBJ1-1, with D maybe TRBD1 (5 bases). This CDR3 region has 15 residues. In germline, CDR1 is LNHNV, CDR2 YYDKDF (reference sequence). Trimming cost V 1 base and J 1 base, with 10 bases left between them. This chain's CDR3 is CATSRARQSNTEAFF. The CDR3 nucleotides are TGTGCCACCAGCAGAGCTCGACAGTCGAACACTGAAGCTTTCTTT.

CDR3 amino acids: CASSQDARPGGETQYF. The DNA of the CDR3 is TGTGCCAGCAGCCAAGATGCGAGACCAGGGGGAGAGACCCAGTACTTC. This rearrangement joins TRBV3-1 (or the pseudogene TRBV3-2) to TRBJ2-5, with 7 bases fitting TRBD1. CDR3 size: 16 residues. Germline-derived CDR1 and CDR2 are LGHDT and YNNKEL (reference sequence). V dropped 0 bases and J dropped 4; count of bases not matched to a gene: 8.

V is TRBV5-1 and J is TRBJ1-1; TRBD1 might be the D (5 bases). The CDR3 sequence is 15 residues long. Germline-derived CDR1 and CDR2 are SGHRS and YFSETQ. V dropped 3 bases and J dropped 2 bases, with 14 bases sitting between them. CDR3 sequence (DNA): TGCGCCAGCAGCTGGGGGGAGGGTTCCAACACTGAAGCTTTCTTT. This gives the protein CASSWGEGSNTEAFF. The whole variable domain, filled in from reference TRBV5-1 and TRBJ1-1, reads KAGVTQTPRYLIKTRGQQVTLSCSPISGHRSVSWYQQTPGQGLQFLFEYFSETQRNKGNFPGRFSGRQFSNSRSEMNVSTLELGDSALYLCASSWGEGSNTEAFFGQGTRLTVV.

The DNA for the CDR3 is TGTGCCAGCAGTAGACCGGGACAGGGGAGGGATGAGCAGTTCTTC. It codes for CASSRPGQGRDEQFF. The J gene is TRBJ2-1, the V gene TRBV27; TRBD1 agrees at 10 bases. Germline CDR1 is MNHEY and CDR2 is SMNVEV (reference sequence). The CDR3 loop spans 15 amino acids. V was pared by 5 bases and J by 8 bases, with 9 bases of the junction left unmatched.

V is TRBV6-5 and J is TRBJ1-4, with D tentatively TRBD1 (5 bases). From germline, CDR1 is MNHEY and CDR2 SVGAGI. The CDR3 runs to 14 residues. V lost 0 bases and J 8 bases, leaving 10 bases between the germline ends. The CDR3: CASSYSKGAEKLFF. CDR3 nucleotides: TGTGCCAGCAGTTACTCGAAAGGGGCGGAAAAACTGTTTTTT.

Only one count was recorded for this clone. J is TRBJ2-3 and V is TRBV7-2; TRBD1 agrees at 12 bases. After removal of 4 bases from V and 3 bases from J, the junction contained 5 bases not matched to a gene. The germline CDR1 and CDR2 sequences are SGHTA and FQGNSA. The CDR3 has 16 amino acids. For the CDR3, the DNA is TGTGCCAGCAGCTCCAGGGGACAGGGGGCTACAGATACGCAGTATTTT. Translating gives CASSSRGQGATDTQYF.

The V call is TRBV6-5, the J call TRBJ2-1, with TRBD2 matching over 7 bases. In germline, CDR1 is MNHEY, CDR2 SVGAGI. This CDR3 spans 15 amino acids. V trimming: 8 bases; J trimming: 0 bases; junction bases outside the gene matches: 7. The CDR3, as DNA: TGTGCCAGCTTGCGGGGGAAAAGCTCCTACAATGAGCAGTTCTTC. Amino acids: CASLRGKSSYNEQFF.

This clone was seen only a few times. The CDR3 DNA follows: TGTGCCAGCAGCTTATATCAGGGGGCCCAGGGCTACACCTTC. Amino acids: CASSLYQGAQGYTF. This chain connects TRBV7-9 to TRBJ1-2; 8 positions agree with TRBD1. V lost 2 bases, J lost 8 bases, and 7 bases stayed unmatched. CDR1 and CDR2 from the germline V gene are SEHNR and FQNEAQ (reference sequence). The CDR3 has 14 amino acids.

This clone was seen a single time. The chain couples TRBV30 to TRBJ2-7; 9 bases align to TRBD2. V was clipped by 3 bases and J by 0 bases; unmatched bases: 6. Germline CDR1 GTSNPN, CDR2 SVGIG (reference sequence). The CDR3 is 15 residues long. DNA for the CDR3: TGTGCCTGGAGAGGAAAGCGGGGGGACTCCTACGAGCAGTACTTC. It specifies CAWRGKRGDSYEQYF.

This clone came up once. The rearrangement links TRBV15 to TRBJ1-1; D gene uncertain. Germline V lookup: CDR1 LNHNV, CDR2 YYDKDF (reference sequence). The CDR3 has 11 amino acids. V lost 8 bases and J 7 bases, leaving 11 bases between the germline ends. For the CDR3, the DNA is TGTGCCACCTCCATGGCGGGTGAAGCTTTCTTT. This codes for CATSMAGEAFF.

This clone was seen a handful of times. The chain has TRBV29-1 and TRBJ2-2; D perhaps matches TRBD2 (6 bases). This CDR3 is 14 amino acids long. CDR1 is SQVTM and CDR2 is ANQGSEA in the germline V gene. V lost 5 bases and J 4 bases, leaving 14 bases between the germline ends. In nucleotides, the CDR3 is TGCAGCGTTAAACCGACAGCGGGCACCGGGGAGCTGTTTTTT. This gives the protein CSVKPTAGTGELFF.

CDR3 sequence (DNA): TGTGCCAGCAGAAGGACTAGCGGGGATCACACAGATACGCAGTATTTT. Its translation is CASRRTSGDHTDTQYF. The chain uses TRBV2 and TRBJ2-3, with 12 bases matching TRBD2. The CDR3 has 16 residues. Germline CDR1 is SNHLY and CDR2 is FYNNEI. The junction had 6 bases not matched to a gene; V was cut back by 6 bases and J by 2 bases.

The rearrangement links TRBV19 to TRBJ2-3; 13 nucleotides match TRBD2. V was pared by 5 bases and J by 0 bases, with 8 bases of the junction left unmatched. CDR1 and CDR2 (germline): LNHDA, SQIVND (reference sequence). The CDR3 is 18 residues long. CDR3 nucleotides: TGTGCCAGTAGTGGAGGGACTAGCGGGACACCTAGCACAGATACGCAGTATTTT. Protein product: CASSGGTSGTPSTDTQYF.

The chain carries TRBV5-4 and TRBJ1-3; 11 nucleotides align to TRBD1. J was trimmed by 4 bases and V by 6 bases; bases with no gene match: 15. Germline V gene sequence: CDR1 SGHNT, CDR2 YYREEE (reference sequence). This CDR3 has 18 residues. The CDR3 spells CASIPTKWDRGSGNTIYF. CDR3 in DNA: TGTGCCAGCATCCCCACCAAATGGGACAGGGGGTCAGGAAACACCATATATTTT.

This clone was observed a few times. V gene TRBV30 combines with J gene TRBJ1-5, with 9 bases fitting TRBD1. CDR3 length: 14 residues. Germline CDR1 reads GTSNPN; CDR2 reads SVGIG (reference sequence). Trimming removed 3 bases from V and 6 bases from J; junction bases left unmatched: 6. CDR3 region: CAWSTGGAGQPQHF. The CDR3 coding sequence is TGTGCCTGGAGCACAGGGGGCGCAGGTCAGCCCCAGCATTTT.

The V and J genes are TRBV29-1 and TRBJ1-1; the match to TRBD1 covers 8 bases. The V gene's germline CDR1 is SQVTM and CDR2 ANQGSEA. The CDR3 covers 13 residues. Unmatched junction bases numbered 4, after V lost 4 bases and J lost 3 bases. CDR3 protein: CSVAGQGYTEAFF. The CDR3 DNA sequence: TGCAGCGTTGCCGGACAGGGATACACTGAAGCTTTCTTT.

The chain uses TRBV6-2 or TRBV6-3 and TRBJ1-6; 12 nucleotides agree with TRBD1. The CDR3 has 16 amino acids. J lost 10 bases, V lost 5 bases, and 9 bases had no gene match. Germline V gene sequence: CDR1 MNHEY, CDR2 SVGEGT. The CDR3 DNA reads TGTGCCAGCAGTACCGTGGGACAGGGGGCTGGCTCACCCCTCCACTTT. This encodes CASSTVGQGAGSPLHF.

The genes are TRBV3-1 (or the pseudogene TRBV3-2) and TRBJ2-3; 10 positions agree with TRBD2. There are 17 residues in the CDR3. The germline CDR1 and CDR2 sequences are LGHDT and YNNKEL (reference sequence). Germline trimming cut 1 base from V and 4 bases from J; bases unmatched to any gene: 8. CDR3 nucleotides: TGTGCCAGCAGCCAAGTCCCTAGCGGGAGAGCCCCAGATACGCAGTATTTT. Its protein is CASSQVPSGRAPDTQYF.

This rearrangement joins TRBV10-2 to TRBJ2-7, with 7 bases fitting TRBD2. The CDR3 loop spans 16 amino acids. Germline V lookup: CDR1 WSHSY, CDR2 SAAADI. The V gene end was trimmed by 3 bases and the J gene end by 1 base; junction bases not matched to a gene: 9. DNA of the CDR3: TGCGCCAGCAGTGACGTTGGCGGGGGACCTTCCTACGAGCAGTACTTC. Amino acid sequence: CASSDVGGGPSYEQYF.

The genes are TRBV7-2 and TRBJ2-7; 8 bases match TRBD1. Per germline, CDR1 SGHTA and CDR2 FQGNSA. Unmatched junction bases numbered 6, after V lost 1 base and J lost 4 bases. The CDR3 loop spans 15 amino acids. The CDR3 nucleotides are TGTGCCAGCAGCTTAGAAAGCAGGGGGCTATACGAGCAGTACTTC. Its translation: CASSLESRGLYEQYF.

The chain joins TRBV7-2 to TRBJ2-3, with TRBD2 matching over 11 bases. The V gene end was trimmed by 1 base and the J gene end by 7 bases; junction bases not matched to a gene: 4. The CDR3 length is 15 residues. Germline loops: CDR1 SGHTA, CDR2 FQGNSA. Written as DNA, the CDR3 is TGTGCCAGCAGCTTAGACCTAGCGGGAGGAAATACGCAGTATTTT. Protein product: CASSLDLAGGNTQYF.

A single count supports this clone. J is TRBJ1-2 and V is TRBV5-6; TRBD1 matches at 9 bases. Germline V gene data show CDR1 as SGHDT and CDR2 as YYEEEE. The CDR3 is made up of 14 amino acids. The ends lost 3 bases at V and 4 bases at J; junction bases unmatched: 4. The DNA of the CDR3 is TGTGCCAGCAGCTGGGGGACAGGGTCCTATGGCTACACCTTC. Translation: CASSWGTGSYGYTF.

J is TRBJ2-1 and V is TRBV21-1; the D call in the table, TRBD2, was not verified against the DNA. TRBV21-1 is a pseudogene locus. CDR3 length equals 13 residues. CDR3 protein: CADTPGGYNEQFF. CDR3 nucleotides: TGTGCCGACACTCCTGGAGGCTACAATGAGCAGTTCTTC.

The chain couples TRBV9 to TRBJ2-3; 11 bases fit TRBD2. V lost 4 bases to trimming and J lost 2 bases; unmatched junction nucleotides: 6. Germline loops: CDR1 SGDLS, CDR2 YYNGEE. CDR3 size: 16 residues. The CDR3 region has the DNA TGTGCCAGCAGCCGCATAGCGGGGGGGGTCACAGATACGCAGTATTTT. Translated, it gives CASSRIAGGVTDTQYF.

The chain employs TRBV5-6 and TRBJ1-2; D is uncertain. V lost 2 bases to trimming and J lost 5 bases, with 13 bases between them. The CDR3 covers 14 residues. CDR1 and CDR2 (germline): SGHDT, YYEEEE. In nucleotides, the CDR3 is TGTGCCAGCAGCTTAAGGGAGCCACTTTATGGCTACACCTTC. Translation gives CASSLREPLYGYTF.

The V and J genes are TRBV7-2 and TRBJ2-3; TRBD2 matches at 11 bases. In germline, CDR1 is SGHTA, CDR2 FQGNSA. With 4 bases clipped from V and 4 bases from J, the junction kept 7 bases outside the gene matches. There are 16 residues in the CDR3. The CDR3 loop reads CASSYLTSGGADTQYF. The CDR3 region has the DNA TGTGCCAGCAGCTACCTTACTAGCGGGGGCGCAGATACGCAGTATTTT.